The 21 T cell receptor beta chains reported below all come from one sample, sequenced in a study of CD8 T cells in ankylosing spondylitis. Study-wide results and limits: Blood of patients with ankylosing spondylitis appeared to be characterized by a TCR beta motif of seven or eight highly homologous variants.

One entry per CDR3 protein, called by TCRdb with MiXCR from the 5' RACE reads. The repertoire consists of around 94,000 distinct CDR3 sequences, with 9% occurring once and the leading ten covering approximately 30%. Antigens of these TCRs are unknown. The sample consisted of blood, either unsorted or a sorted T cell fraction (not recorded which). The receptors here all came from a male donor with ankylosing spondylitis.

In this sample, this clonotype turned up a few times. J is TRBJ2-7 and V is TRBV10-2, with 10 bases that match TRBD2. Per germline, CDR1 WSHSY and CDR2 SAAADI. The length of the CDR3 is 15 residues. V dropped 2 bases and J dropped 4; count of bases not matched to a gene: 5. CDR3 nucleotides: TGCGCCAGCAGTGAGAGCCTAGCGGGAGAGTACGAGCAGTACGTC. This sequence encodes CASSESLAGEYEQYV.

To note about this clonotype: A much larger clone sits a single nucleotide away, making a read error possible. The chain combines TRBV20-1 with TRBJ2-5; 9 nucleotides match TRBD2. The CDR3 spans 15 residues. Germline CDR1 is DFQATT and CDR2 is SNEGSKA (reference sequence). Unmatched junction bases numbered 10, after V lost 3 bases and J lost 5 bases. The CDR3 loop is CSARSEGLAGETQYF. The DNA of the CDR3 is TGCAGTGCTAGGTCAGAGGGGCTAGCGGGGGAGACCCAGTACTTC.

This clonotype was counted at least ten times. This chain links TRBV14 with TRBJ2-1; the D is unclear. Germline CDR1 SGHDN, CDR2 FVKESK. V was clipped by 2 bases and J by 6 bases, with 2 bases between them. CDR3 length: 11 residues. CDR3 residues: CASSQSNEQFF. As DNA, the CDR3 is TGTGCCAGCAGCCAATCCAATGAGCAGTTCTTC.

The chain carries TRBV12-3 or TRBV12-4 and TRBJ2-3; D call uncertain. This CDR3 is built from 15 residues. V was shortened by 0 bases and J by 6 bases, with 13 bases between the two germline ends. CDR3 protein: CASSLALVRSDTQYF. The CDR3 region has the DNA TGTGCCAGCAGTTTAGCGCTAGTTCGATCCGATACGCAGTATTTT.

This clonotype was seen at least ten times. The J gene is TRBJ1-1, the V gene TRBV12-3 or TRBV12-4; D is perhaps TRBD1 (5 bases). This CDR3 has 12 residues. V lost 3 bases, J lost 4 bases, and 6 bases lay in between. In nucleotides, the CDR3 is TGTGCCAGCAGTTTCCAGGGCACTGAAGCTTTCTTT. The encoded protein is CASSFQGTEAFF.

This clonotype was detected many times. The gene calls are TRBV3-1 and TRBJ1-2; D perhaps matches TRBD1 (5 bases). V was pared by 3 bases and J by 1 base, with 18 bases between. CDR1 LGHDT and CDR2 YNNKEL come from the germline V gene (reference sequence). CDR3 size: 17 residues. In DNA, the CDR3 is TGTGCCAGCAGCCACTTCCTTGGATCGGGGGATAACTATGGCTACACCTTC. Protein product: CASSHFLGSGDNYGYTF.

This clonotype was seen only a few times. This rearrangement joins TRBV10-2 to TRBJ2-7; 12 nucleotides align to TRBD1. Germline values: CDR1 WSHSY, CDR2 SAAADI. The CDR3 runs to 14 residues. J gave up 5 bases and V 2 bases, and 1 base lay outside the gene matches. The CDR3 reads CASSEGTGGHEQYF. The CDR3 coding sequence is TGCGCCAGCAGTGAGGGGACAGGGGGCCACGAGCAGTACTTC.

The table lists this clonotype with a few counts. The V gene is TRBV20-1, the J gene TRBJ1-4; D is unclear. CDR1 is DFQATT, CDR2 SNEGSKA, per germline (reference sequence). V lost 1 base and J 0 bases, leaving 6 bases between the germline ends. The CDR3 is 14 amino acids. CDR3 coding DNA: TGCAGTGCTAGAGGGTTTGCAACTAATGAAAAACTGTTTTTT. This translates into CSARGFATNEKLFF.

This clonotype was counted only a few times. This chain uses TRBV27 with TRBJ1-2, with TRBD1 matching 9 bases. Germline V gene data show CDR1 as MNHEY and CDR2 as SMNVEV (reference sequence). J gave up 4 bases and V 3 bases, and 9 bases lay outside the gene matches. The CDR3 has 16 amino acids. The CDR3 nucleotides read TGTGCCAGCAGTTTTGCCGGACAGGGGTCGACCTATGGCTACACCTTC. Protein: CASSFAGQGSTYGYTF.

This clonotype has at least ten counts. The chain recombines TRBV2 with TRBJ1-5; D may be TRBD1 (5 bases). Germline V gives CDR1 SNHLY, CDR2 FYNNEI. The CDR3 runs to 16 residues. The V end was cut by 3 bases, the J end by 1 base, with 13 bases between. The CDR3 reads CASSDPSWDSNQPQHF. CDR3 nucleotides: TGTGCCAGCAGTGACCCCTCCTGGGACAGCAATCAGCCCCAGCATTTT.

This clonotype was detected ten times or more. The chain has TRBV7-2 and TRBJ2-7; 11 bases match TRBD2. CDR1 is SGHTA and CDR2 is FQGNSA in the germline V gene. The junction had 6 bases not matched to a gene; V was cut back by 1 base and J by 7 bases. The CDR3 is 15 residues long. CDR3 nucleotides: TGTGCCAGCAGCTTAGTTAGCGGGAGGGCCGGGGAGCAGTACGTC. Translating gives CASSLVSGRAGEQYV.

CDR3 loop: CAWSPDRVNEQYV. CDR3 sequence (DNA): TGTGCCTGGAGTCCCGACAGGGTTAACGAGCAGTACGTC. V is TRBV30 and J is TRBJ2-7; 7 positions match TRBD1. The CDR3 runs to 13 residues. J lost 5 bases, V lost 2 bases, and 6 bases had no gene match. Germline V gene lookup returns CDR1 GTSNPN and CDR2 SVGIG (reference sequence).

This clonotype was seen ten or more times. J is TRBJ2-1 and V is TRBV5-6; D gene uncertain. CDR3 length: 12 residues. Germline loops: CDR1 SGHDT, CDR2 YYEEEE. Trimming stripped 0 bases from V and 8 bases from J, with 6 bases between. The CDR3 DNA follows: TGTGCCAGCAGCTTGGCCCGGGATGAGCAGTTCTTC. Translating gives CASSLARDEQFF.

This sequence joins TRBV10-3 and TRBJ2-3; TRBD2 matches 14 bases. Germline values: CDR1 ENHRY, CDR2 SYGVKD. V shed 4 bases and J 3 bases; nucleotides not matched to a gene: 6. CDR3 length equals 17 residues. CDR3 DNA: TGTGCCATCAGTGGGGGCGGACTAGCGGGAGGAACAGATACGCAGTATTTT. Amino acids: CAISGGGLAGGTDTQYF.

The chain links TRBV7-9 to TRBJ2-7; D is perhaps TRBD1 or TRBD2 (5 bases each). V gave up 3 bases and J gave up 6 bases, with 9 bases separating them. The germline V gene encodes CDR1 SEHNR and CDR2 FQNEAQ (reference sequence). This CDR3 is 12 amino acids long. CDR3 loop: CASSLGTSEQYV. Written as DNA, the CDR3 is TGTGCCAGCAGCTTGGGGACGAGCGAGCAGTACGTC.

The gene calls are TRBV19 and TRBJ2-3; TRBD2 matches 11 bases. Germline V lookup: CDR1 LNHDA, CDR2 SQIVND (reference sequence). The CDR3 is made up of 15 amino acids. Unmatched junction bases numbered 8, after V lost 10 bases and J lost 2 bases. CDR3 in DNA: TGTGCCACAGAAGGGACTAGCGGCCACACAGATACGCAGTATTTT. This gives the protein CATEGTSGHTDTQYF.

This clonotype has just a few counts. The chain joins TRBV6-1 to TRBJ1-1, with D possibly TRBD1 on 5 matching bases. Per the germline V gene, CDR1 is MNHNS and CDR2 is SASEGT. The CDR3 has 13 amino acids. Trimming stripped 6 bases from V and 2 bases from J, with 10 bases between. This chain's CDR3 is CASRRGTNTEAFF. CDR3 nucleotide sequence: TGTGCCAGCAGGAGGGGCACCAACACTGAAGCTTTCTTT.

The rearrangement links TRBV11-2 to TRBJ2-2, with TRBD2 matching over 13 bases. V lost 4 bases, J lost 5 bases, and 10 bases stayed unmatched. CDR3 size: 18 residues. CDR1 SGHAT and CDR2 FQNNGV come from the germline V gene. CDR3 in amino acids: CASSYGTAGLAGTGELFF. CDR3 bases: TGTGCCAGCAGCTACGGGACAGCGGGACTAGCGGGAACCGGGGAGCTGTTTTTT.

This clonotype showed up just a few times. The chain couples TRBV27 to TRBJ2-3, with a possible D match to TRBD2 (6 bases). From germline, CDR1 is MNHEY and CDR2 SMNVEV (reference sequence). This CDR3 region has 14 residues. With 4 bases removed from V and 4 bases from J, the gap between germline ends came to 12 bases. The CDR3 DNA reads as TGTGCCAGCAGTTCGGGGGATAACCCAGATACGCAGTATTTT. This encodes CASSSGDNPDTQYF.

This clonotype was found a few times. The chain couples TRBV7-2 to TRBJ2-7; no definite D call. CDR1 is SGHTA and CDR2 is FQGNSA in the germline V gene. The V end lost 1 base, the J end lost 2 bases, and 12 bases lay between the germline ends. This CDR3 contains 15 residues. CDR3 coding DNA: TGTGCCAGCAGCTTAGGGGGTGGGCGGACCTACGAGCAGTACTTC. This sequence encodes CASSLGGGRTYEQYF. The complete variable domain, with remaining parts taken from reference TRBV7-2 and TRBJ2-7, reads GAGVSQSPSNKVTEKGKDVELRCDPISGHTALYWYRQSLGQGLEFLIYFQGNSAPDKSGLPSDRFSAERTGGSVSTLTIQRTQQEDSAVYLCASSLGGGRTYEQYFGPGTRLTVT.

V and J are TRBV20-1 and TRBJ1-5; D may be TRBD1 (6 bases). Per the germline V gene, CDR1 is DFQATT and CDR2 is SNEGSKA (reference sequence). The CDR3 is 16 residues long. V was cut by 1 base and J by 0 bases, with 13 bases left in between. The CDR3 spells CSARVGTRFSNQPQHF. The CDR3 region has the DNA TGCAGTGCTAGAGTCGGGACAAGATTTAGCAATCAGCCCCAGCATTTT.